One sample yielded the 3 T cell receptor beta chains listed below, sequenced in a study of blood T cell repertoires in COVID-19. The data were produced by immunoSEQ multiplex PCR, yet TCRdb's version contains in-frame clones alone and is incomplete. The sample has approximately 74,000 clones, roughly 90% seen once. Input material: peripheral blood. The receptors were gathered from a woman aged 55-69 years with acute or convalescent COVID-19.

V usage is TRBV18 and J usage is TRBJ1-1; possibly TRBD1 for D (5 bases). CDR1 is KGHSH and CDR2 is LQKENI in the germline V gene. V lost 2 bases and J 1 base, leaving 8 bases between the germline ends. The CDR3 contains 14 residues. As DNA, the CDR3 is TGTGCCAGCTCACCAAGACAGAGGAACACTGAAGCTTTCTTT. Amino acids: CASSPRQRNTEAFF.

This clone was seen just once. The CDR3 sequence is CASSLYTGVRDYGYTF. The CDR3 DNA reads as TGTGCCAGCAGTTTATATACAGGGGTACGCGACTATGGCTACACCTTC. V gene TRBV28 combines with J gene TRBJ1-2; 7 positions match TRBD1. The germline V gene encodes CDR1 MDHEN and CDR2 SYDVKM. CDR3 length: 16 residues. Unmatched junction bases numbered 8, after V lost 1 base and J lost 3 bases.

The rearrangement links TRBV9 to TRBJ2-5; 13 positions agree with TRBD2. Germline CDR1 SGDLS, CDR2 YYNGEE. Trimming took 4 bases from V and 2 from J; bases not matched to a gene: 8. This CDR3 has 17 residues. CDR3 in amino acids: CASSLGLAGSVQETQYF. DNA of the CDR3: TGTGCCAGCAGCTTGGGACTAGCGGGGTCGGTTCAAGAGACCCAGTACTTC.